The source of this TCR beta chain is a study of cytotoxic CD8 clonotypes in ibrutinib-treated CLL. Study information: Mean productive templates were 255,043; mean productive rearrangements were about 89,000. Study-wide results and limits: The study found public clonotypes uncommon, contracting or stable on treatment. Ibrutinib response saw clonality rise, and progression saw it return toward baseline. Clonality at baseline surpassed age-matched healthy donors and tracked circulating CD8+ T-cell counts.

This CDR3 region has 16 residues. V dropped 2 bases and J dropped 1 base, with 13 bases sitting between them. Germline-derived CDR1 and CDR2 are SGHRS and YFSETQ. Repertoires were generated with immunoSEQ multiplex PCR, while TCRdb's copy carries only in-frame clones and drops some. Counted here are about 200,000 clones, about 75% occurring once; the ten biggest clones make up 5.9%. Notes on this clone: Antigen unknown.

The source material was PBMCs, sampled after 12 months of ibrutinib treatment. The V gene is TRBV5-1, the J gene TRBJ2-1, with D possibly TRBD1 on 6 matching bases. This receptor was obtained from a human donor with chronic lymphocytic leukemia. The CDR3 DNA follows: TGCGCCAGCAGCTTACAGGGAATGGGGTCCTACAATGAGCAGTTCTTC. Protein sequence: CASSLQGMGSYNEQFF.